Shown below are 23 T cell receptor beta chains from a single sample sequenced in a study of T-cell reconstitution after alpha-beta-depleted transplantation in children. Unique molecular identifiers were incorporated into the prepared TCRbeta library. TCRdb re-called the PCR reads with MiXCR, one entry per CDR3 protein. This repertoire shows about 610,000 distinct CDR3 sequences, roughly a tenth found once; its top ten account for less than 5%. The sequenced sample was PBMCs from the stem cell graft donor, obtained from the stem cell graft. Every receptor here comes from a human donor who donated a stem cell graft to a child with acute myeloid leukemia.

The rearrangement links TRBV3-1 to TRBJ1-1; D is unresolved. The CDR3 has 13 residues. Germline CDR1 LGHDT, CDR2 YNNKEL (reference sequence). V was shortened by 3 bases and J by 1 base, with 6 bases between the two germline ends. CDR3 in amino acids: CASSHGRNTEAFF. Here the CDR3 DNA reads TGTGCCAGCAGCCATGGAAGGAACACTGAAGCTTTCTTT.

The chain is built from TRBV28 and TRBJ1-5, with unresolved D. This CDR3 spans 11 amino acids. Germline-derived CDR1 and CDR2 are MDHEN and SYDVKM. V was shortened by 8 bases and J by 0 bases, with 2 bases between the two germline ends. CDR3 in amino acids: CASASNQPQHF. In DNA, the CDR3 is TGTGCCAGCGCTAGCAATCAGCCCCAGCATTTT.

On this clonotype: A read error is likely, as this CDR3 ends without the conserved phenylalanine or tryptophan. The rearrangement joins TRBV28 to TRBJ2-2; the D gene is possibly TRBD1 (5 bases). The CDR3 loop spans 17 amino acids. V dropped 7 bases and J dropped 6 bases, with 24 bases sitting between them. The germline V gene encodes CDR1 MDHEN and CDR2 SYDVKM. The CDR3 DNA sequence: TGTGCCAGCATCCCCGAAGGTCGACAGCCTGGGGCCGGGGAGCTGTTTCTT. It translates to CASIPEGRQPGAGELFL.

This clonotype was observed a few times. The chain uses TRBV6-2 or TRBV6-3 and TRBJ2-3; 11 nucleotides align to TRBD2. The CDR3 sequence is 15 residues long. Germline loops: CDR1 MNHEY, CDR2 SVGEGT. With 6 bases clipped from V and 5 bases from J, the junction kept 7 bases outside the gene matches. CDR3 in DNA: TGTGCCAGCAGACCCGGGACTAGCGGAATAGATACGCAGTATTTT. Protein: CASRPGTSGIDTQYF.

This clonotype turned up a few times. V is TRBV27 and J is TRBJ2-1, with no clear D. V lost 3 bases and J lost 8, with 14 bases in between. Germline CDR1 and CDR2: MNHEY and SMNVEV (reference sequence). The CDR3 totals 14 residues. CDR3 DNA sequence: TGTGCCAGCAGTTTGGGAAGTGGGCCCGATGAGCAGTTCTTC. Translating it yields CASSLGSGPDEQFF.

The V call is TRBV4-2, the J call TRBJ2-5, with 12 bases aligning to TRBD2. The germline V gene encodes CDR1 LGHNA and CDR2 YNFKEQ. This CDR3 is 16 amino acids long. With 3 bases clipped from V and 4 bases from J, the junction kept 6 bases outside the gene matches. The CDR3 coding sequence is TGTGCCAGCAGCCATGACCCGGGACTAGCGGGAGAGACCCAGTACTTC. Its protein product is CASSHDPGLAGETQYF.

This clonotype has just a few counts. The chain couples TRBV10-3 to TRBJ2-7, with 8 positions matching TRBD2. CDR3 length equals 14 residues. Germline-derived CDR1 and CDR2 are ENHRY and SYGVKD. The trim removed 4 bases at V and 3 bases at J, leaving 5 bases unmatched. The CDR3 sequence: CAISVAGGSYEQYF. As DNA, the CDR3 is TGTGCCATCAGTGTCGCGGGGGGCAGCTACGAGCAGTACTTC.

The rearrangement links TRBV5-1 to TRBJ1-2, with no clear D. The CDR3 sequence is 14 residues long. Trimming took off 0 bases at V and 8 bases at J, with 14 bases between the two ends. The germline V gene encodes CDR1 SGHRS and CDR2 YFSETQ. CDR3 region: CASSLADGVEGYTF. DNA for the CDR3: TGCGCCAGCAGCTTGGCGGACGGGGTGGAAGGCTACACCTTC.

This clonotype came up a few times. The chain uses TRBV28 and TRBJ1-5, with D perhaps TRBD1 (6 bases). The CDR3 covers 14 residues. Trimming stripped 6 bases from V and 5 bases from J, with 14 bases between. The germline V gene has CDR1 MDHEN and CDR2 SYDVKM. The CDR3 region has the DNA TGTGCCAGCAGACCGCAGGGGCGGTATCAGCCCCAGCATTTT. Protein product: CASRPQGRYQPQHF.

This clonotype has at least ten counts. This chain joins TRBV10-3 and TRBJ2-3, with no clear D. Germline CDR1 and CDR2: ENHRY and SYGVKD. The CDR3 is made up of 13 amino acids. Trimming took off 10 bases at V and 2 bases at J, with 13 bases between the two ends. CDR3 bases: TGTGCCAACTCCATGACAATCACAGATACGCAGTATTTT. This translates into CANSMTITDTQYF.

This sequence joins TRBV7-3 and TRBJ2-5, with D tentatively TRBD2 (5 bases). V lost 9 bases and J lost 2, with 31 bases in between. Germline values: CDR1 SGHTA, CDR2 FQGTGA. The CDR3 runs 19 residues. This CDR3 reads CASYDDERTIPGDQETQYF. The CDR3 bases are TGTGCCAGTTATGATGACGAGCGGACCATCCCAGGAGATCAAGAGACCCAGTACTTC.

The chain uses TRBV9 and TRBJ1-1; 9 positions agree with TRBD1. The V gene end was trimmed by 3 bases and the J gene end by 6 bases; junction bases not matched to a gene: 9. The length of the CDR3 is 15 residues. Germline CDR1 is SGDLS and CDR2 is YYNGEE. This CDR3 is CASSDQVGQGPEAFF. In DNA, the CDR3 is TGTGCCAGCAGCGATCAAGTGGGACAGGGACCTGAAGCTTTCTTT.

The rearrangement uses TRBV28 and TRBJ2-3, with TRBD2 identical over 7 bases. Per the germline V gene, CDR1 is MDHEN and CDR2 is SYDVKM. CDR3 length: 16 residues. After removal of 6 bases from V and 3 bases from J, the junction contained 12 bases not matched to a gene. In DNA form, the CDR3 reads TGTGCCAGCAGGAACCGCCCGGGGGGAGTGACAGATACGCAGTATTTT. Amino acid sequence: CASRNRPGGVTDTQYF.

This sequence joins TRBV28 and TRBJ2-7, with 9 bases fitting TRBD2. The CDR3 consists of 20 residues. Germline lookup yields CDR1 MDHEN and CDR2 SYDVKM. J lost 4 bases, V lost 1 base, and 20 bases had no gene match. The CDR3 loop reads CASSLYQWTSDASPNYEQYF. The CDR3 nucleotides are TGTGCCAGCAGTTTATACCAATGGACTAGCGATGCTTCCCCTAATTACGAGCAGTACTTC.

The V and J genes are TRBV20-1 and TRBJ1-1, with no clear D. The ends were cut back, 0 bases at V and 6 bases at J, with 11 bases in the middle. Per the germline V gene, CDR1 is DFQATT and CDR2 is SNEGSKA (reference sequence). This CDR3 contains 13 residues. CDR3 in DNA: TGCAGTGCTAGAGATAGCACTTGGGCTGAAGCTTTCTTT. It translates to CSARDSTWAEAFF.

This clonotype was detected a few times. V is TRBV18 and J is TRBJ2-7, with 9 bases aligning to TRBD1. V lost 5 bases and J lost 6; bases outside the gene matches: 8. Per germline, CDR1 KGHSH and CDR2 LQKENI. The CDR3 has 14 amino acids. The CDR3 DNA follows: TGTGCCAGCTCATCGGGACAGGGAGAGGGCGAGCAGTACTTC. It codes for CASSSGQGEGEQYF.

This clonotype was detected only a few times. The genes are TRBV20-1 and TRBJ1-3; 8 nucleotides align to TRBD1. Germline CDR1 and CDR2: DFQATT and SNEGSKA (reference sequence). V was pared by 6 bases and J by 0 bases, with 7 bases of the junction left unmatched. The CDR3 has 15 amino acids. DNA of the CDR3: TGCAGTGCGCGGGACAGGTCACTCTCTGGAAACACCATATATTTT. Its protein product is CSARDRSLSGNTIYF.

This chain joins TRBV29-1 and TRBJ2-6; TRBD1 agrees at 7 bases. The germline CDR1 and CDR2 sequences are SQVTM and ANQGSEA. J gave up 0 bases and V 4 bases, and 12 bases lay outside the gene matches. The CDR3 totals 18 residues. The CDR3 spells CSVVLGTVELSGANVLTF. In DNA form, the CDR3 reads TGCAGCGTTGTCTTAGGGACAGTAGAACTCTCTGGGGCCAACGTCCTGACTTTC.

J is TRBJ2-3 and V is TRBV29-1, with 7 bases aligning to TRBD2. The J segment lost 4 bases and the V segment lost 0 bases, leaving 7 bases of the junction unmatched. Per germline, CDR1 SQVTM and CDR2 ANQGSEA. The length of the CDR3 is 15 residues. DNA for the CDR3: TGCAGCGTTGAAGATGGTGCGGGAGTTGCAGATACGCAGTATTTT. Translated, it gives CSVEDGAGVADTQYF.

The chain uses TRBV12-3 or TRBV12-4 and TRBJ2-7; TRBD2 matches 12 bases. CDR3 length equals 16 residues. The V and J ends lost 7 bases and 5 bases, in that order; junction bases with no gene match: 12. CDR3 in amino acids: CASTNRATSGRNEQYF. The CDR3 DNA reads TGTGCCAGCACCAACAGGGCGACTAGCGGGAGAAACGAGCAGTACTTC.

The chain recombines TRBV10-3 with TRBJ2-6; 8 nucleotides align to TRBD2. Germline V gives CDR1 ENHRY, CDR2 SYGVKD. The V and J ends lost 7 bases and 1 base, in that order; junction bases with no gene match: 0. This CDR3 is 14 amino acids long. The CDR3 region is CAITGGSGANVLTF. The CDR3 DNA reads as TGTGCCATCACGGGGGGGTCTGGGGCCAACGTCCTGACTTTC.

Only a few counts were recorded for this clonotype. The rearrangement links TRBV5-1 to TRBJ2-4; 12 bases are a match to TRBD2. The J segment lost 8 bases and the V segment lost 6 bases, leaving 6 bases of the junction unmatched. Germline assignment: CDR1 SGHRS and CDR2 YFSETQ. This CDR3 comprises 14 residues. CDR3 loop: CASKQTSGSDIQYF. The CDR3, as DNA: TGCGCCAGCAAGCAGACTAGCGGGAGTGACATTCAGTACTTC.

J is TRBJ2-2 and V is TRBV2; either TRBD1 or TRBD2 may supply D (6 bases each). The ends were cut back, 8 bases at V and 6 bases at J, with 16 bases in the middle. CDR1 and CDR2 (germline): SNHLY, FYNNEI. The CDR3 has 14 amino acids. The CDR3 DNA is TGTGCCAGCCGAGGAGGGGGAAAGGCCGGGGAGCTGTTTTTT. Its protein product is CASRGGGKAGELFF.